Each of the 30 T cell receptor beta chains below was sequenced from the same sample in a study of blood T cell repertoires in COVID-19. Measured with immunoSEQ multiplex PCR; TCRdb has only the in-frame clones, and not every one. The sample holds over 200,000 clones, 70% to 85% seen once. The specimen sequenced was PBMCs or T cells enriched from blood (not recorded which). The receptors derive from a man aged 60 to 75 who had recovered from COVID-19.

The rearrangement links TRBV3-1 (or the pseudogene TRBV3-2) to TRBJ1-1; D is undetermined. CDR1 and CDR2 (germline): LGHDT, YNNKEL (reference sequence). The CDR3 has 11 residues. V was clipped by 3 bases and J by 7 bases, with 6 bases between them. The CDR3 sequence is CASSQALEAFF. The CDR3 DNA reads TGTGCCAGCAGCCAGGCCCTTGAAGCTTTCTTT.

This CDR3 is CASSYLAGIYEQYF. Here the CDR3 DNA reads TGTGCCAGCAGTTATTTAGCAGGGATCTACGAGCAGTACTTC. This sequence joins TRBV6-5 and TRBJ2-7; TRBD1 is a possible D gene (5 bases). Germline V gives CDR1 MNHEY, CDR2 SVGAGI. This CDR3 comprises 14 residues. V lost 3 bases to trimming and J lost 3 bases, with 12 bases between them.

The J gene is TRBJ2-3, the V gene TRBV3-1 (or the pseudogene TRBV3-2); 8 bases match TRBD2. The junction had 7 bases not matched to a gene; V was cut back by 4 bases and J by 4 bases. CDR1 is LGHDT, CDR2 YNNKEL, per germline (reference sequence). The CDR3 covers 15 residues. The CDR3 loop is CASSPSGTSPDTQYF. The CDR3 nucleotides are TGTGCCAGCAGCCCCTCGGGGACTAGTCCAGATACGCAGTATTTT.

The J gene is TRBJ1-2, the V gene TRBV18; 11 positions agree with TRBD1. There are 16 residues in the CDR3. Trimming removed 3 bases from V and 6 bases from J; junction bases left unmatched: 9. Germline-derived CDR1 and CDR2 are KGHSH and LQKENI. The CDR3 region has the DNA TGTGCCAGCTCACCTTCCAGGGACAGGGGGTACAATGGCTACACCTTC. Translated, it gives CASSPSRDRGYNGYTF.

The CDR3, as DNA: TGTGCTAGTGGTTTTCAGGGCTATGGCTACACCTTC. Translating gives CASGFQGYGYTF. The V and J genes are TRBV12-5 and TRBJ1-2; a possible D gene is TRBD1 (5 bases). CDR1 LGHNT and CDR2 FRNRAP come from the germline V gene. CDR3 length: 12 amino acids. With 3 bases removed from V and 4 bases from J, the gap between germline ends came to 6 bases.

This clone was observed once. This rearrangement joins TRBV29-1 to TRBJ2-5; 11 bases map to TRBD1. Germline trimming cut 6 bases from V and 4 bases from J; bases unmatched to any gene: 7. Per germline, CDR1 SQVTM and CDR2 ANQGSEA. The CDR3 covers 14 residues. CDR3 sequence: CSVGQGARRETQYF. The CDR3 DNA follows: TGCAGCGTCGGACAGGGGGCGAGAAGAGAGACCCAGTACTTC.

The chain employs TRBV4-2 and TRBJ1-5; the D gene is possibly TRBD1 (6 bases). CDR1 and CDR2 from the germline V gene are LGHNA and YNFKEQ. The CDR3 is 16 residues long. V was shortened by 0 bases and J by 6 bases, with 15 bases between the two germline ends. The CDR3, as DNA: TGTGCCAGCAGCCAAGAAGGGGCCAGGGGTGGTCAGCCCCAGCATTTT. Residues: CASSQEGARGGQPQHF.

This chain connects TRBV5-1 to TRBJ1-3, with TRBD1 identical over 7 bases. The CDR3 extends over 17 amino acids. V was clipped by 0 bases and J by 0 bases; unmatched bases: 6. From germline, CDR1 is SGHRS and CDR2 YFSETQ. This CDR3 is CASSLEGTVYSGNTIYF. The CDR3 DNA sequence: TGCGCCAGCAGCTTGGAGGGGACAGTCTACTCTGGAAACACCATATATTTT.

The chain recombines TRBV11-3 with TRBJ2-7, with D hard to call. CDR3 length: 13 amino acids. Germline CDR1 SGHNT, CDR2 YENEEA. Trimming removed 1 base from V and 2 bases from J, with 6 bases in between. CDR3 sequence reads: CASSLAQPYEQYF. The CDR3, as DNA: TGTGCCAGCAGCTTAGCACAGCCCTACGAGCAGTACTTC.

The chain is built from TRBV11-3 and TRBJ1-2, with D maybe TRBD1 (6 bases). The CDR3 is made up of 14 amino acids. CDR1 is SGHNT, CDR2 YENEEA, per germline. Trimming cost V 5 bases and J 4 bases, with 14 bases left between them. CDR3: CASSPTGQIYGYTF. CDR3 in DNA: TGTGCCAGCAGCCCGACGGGACAAATCTATGGCTACACCTTC.

CDR3 region: CASSLDRGNQPQHF. The CDR3 region has the DNA TGTGCCAGCTCACTGGACAGGGGCAATCAGCCCCAGCATTTT. The chain couples TRBV18 to TRBJ1-5, with 8 bases aligning to TRBD1. The germline V gene has CDR1 KGHSH and CDR2 LQKENI. The V segment lost 4 bases and the J segment 2 bases; nucleotides outside the gene matches: 1. CDR3 length equals 14 residues.

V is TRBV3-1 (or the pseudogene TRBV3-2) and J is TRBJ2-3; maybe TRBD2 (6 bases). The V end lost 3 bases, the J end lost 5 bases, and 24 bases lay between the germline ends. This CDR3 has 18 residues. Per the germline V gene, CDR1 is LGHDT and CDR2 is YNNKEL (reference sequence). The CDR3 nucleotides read TGTGCCAGCAGCCATACCCACGCCCCTCGGGGGTGGGTAGATACGCAGTATTTT. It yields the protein CASSHTHAPRGWVDTQYF.

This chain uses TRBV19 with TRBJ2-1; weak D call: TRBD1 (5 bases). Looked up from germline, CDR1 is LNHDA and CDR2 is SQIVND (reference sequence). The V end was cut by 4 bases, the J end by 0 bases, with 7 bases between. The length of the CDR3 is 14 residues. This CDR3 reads CASSNQGSYNEQFF. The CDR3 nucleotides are TGTGCCAGTAGTAATCAGGGCTCCTACAATGAGCAGTTCTTC.

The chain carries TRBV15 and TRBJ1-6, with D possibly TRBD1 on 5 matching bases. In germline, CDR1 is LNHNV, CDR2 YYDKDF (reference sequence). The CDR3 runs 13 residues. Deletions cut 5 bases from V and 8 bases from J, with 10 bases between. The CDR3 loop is CATSEGRHSPLHF. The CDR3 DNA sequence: TGTGCCACCAGCGAGGGGAGGCATTCACCCCTCCACTTT.

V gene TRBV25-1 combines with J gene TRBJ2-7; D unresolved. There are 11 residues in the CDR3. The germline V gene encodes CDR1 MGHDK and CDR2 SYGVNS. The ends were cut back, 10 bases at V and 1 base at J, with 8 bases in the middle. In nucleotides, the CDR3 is TGTGCCACCTCTCTATCCTACGAGCAGTACTTC. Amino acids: CATSLSYEQYF.

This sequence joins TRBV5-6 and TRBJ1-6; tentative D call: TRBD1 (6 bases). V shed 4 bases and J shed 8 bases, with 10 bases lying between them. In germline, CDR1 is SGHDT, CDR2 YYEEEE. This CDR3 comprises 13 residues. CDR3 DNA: TGTGCCAGCAGCCGGACAGAAGATTCACCCCTCCACTTT. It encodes CASSRTEDSPLHF.

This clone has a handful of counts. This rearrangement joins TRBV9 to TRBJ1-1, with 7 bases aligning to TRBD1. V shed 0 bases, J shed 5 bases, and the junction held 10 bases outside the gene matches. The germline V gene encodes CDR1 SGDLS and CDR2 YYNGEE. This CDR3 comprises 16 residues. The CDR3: CASSVAPTGWGTEAFF. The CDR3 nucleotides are TGTGCCAGCAGCGTAGCTCCGACAGGGTGGGGAACTGAAGCTTTCTTT.

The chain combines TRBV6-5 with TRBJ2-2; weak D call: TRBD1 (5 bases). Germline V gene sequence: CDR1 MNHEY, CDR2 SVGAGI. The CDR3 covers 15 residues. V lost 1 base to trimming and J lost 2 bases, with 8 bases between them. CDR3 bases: TGTGCCAGCAGTTACTGGCAGGGAAACACCGGGGAGCTGTTTTTT. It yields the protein CASSYWQGNTGELFF.

The CDR3 spells CASSEPELLYNEQFF. The CDR3 coding sequence is TGTGCCAGCAGTGAACCTGAACTTCTCTACAATGAGCAGTTCTTC. This rearrangement joins TRBV6-1 to TRBJ2-1, with D unclear. CDR3 length: 15 residues. V lost 2 bases to trimming and J lost 3 bases, with 11 bases between them. Germline CDR1 is MNHNS and CDR2 is SASEGT.

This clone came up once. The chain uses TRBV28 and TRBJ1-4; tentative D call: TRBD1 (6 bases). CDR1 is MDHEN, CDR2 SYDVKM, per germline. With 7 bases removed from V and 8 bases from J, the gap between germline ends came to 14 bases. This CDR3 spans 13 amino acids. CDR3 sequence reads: CASKTGGNEKLFF. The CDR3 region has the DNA TGTGCCAGCAAAACGGGGGGCAACGAAAAACTGTTTTTT.

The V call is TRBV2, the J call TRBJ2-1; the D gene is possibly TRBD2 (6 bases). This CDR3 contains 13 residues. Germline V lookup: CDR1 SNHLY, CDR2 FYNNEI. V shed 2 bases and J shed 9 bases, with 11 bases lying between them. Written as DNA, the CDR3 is TGTGCCAGCAGTGAACGGGGGATCGTTGAGCAGTTCTTC. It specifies CASSERGIVEQFF.

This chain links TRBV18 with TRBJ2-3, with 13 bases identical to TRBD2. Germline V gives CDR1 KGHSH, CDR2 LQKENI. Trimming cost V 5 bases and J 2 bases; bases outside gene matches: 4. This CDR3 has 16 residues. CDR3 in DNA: TGTGCCAGCTCAGTAGGGACTAGCGGGAACACAGATACGCAGTATTTT. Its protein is CASSVGTSGNTDTQYF.

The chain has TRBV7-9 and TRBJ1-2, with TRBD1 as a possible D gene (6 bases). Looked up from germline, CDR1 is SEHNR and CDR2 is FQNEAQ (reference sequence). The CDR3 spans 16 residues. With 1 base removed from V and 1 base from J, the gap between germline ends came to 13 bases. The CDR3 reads CASSLEGGLVNYGYTF. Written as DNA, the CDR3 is TGTGCCAGCAGCTTAGAAGGGGGATTAGTTAACTATGGCTACACCTTC. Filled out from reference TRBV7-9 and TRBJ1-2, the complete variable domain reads DTGVSQNPRHKITKRGQNVTFRCDPISEHNRLYWYRQTLGQGPEFLTYFQNEAQLEKSRLLSDRFSAERPKGSFSTLEIQRTEQGDSAMYLCASSLEGGLVNYGYTFGSGTRLTVV.

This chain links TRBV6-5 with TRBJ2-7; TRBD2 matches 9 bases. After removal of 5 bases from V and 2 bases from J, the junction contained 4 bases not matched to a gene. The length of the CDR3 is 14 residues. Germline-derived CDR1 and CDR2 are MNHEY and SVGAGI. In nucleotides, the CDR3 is TGTGCCAGCAGTCCTAGCGGGGAAACCTACGAGCAGTACTTC. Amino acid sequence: CASSPSGETYEQYF.

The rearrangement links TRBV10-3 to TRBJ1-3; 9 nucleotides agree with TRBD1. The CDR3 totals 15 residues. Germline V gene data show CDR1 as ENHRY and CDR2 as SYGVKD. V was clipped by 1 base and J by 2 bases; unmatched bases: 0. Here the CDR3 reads CAISEYRGPGNTIYF. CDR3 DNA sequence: TGTGCCATCAGTGAGTACAGGGGGCCTGGAAACACCATATATTTT.

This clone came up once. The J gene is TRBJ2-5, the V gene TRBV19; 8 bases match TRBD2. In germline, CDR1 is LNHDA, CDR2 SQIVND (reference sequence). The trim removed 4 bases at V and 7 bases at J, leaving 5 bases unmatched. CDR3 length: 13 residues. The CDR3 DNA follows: TGTGCCAGTAGTACGGGACTAGAGGGGACCCAGTACTTC. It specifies CASSTGLEGTQYF.

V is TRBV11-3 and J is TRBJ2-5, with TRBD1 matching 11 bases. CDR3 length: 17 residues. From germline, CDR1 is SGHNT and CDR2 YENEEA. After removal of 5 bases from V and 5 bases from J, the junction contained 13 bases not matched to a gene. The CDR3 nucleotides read TGTGCCAGCAGCGCAAGGACAGGGGGCGGTAATGGGGAGACCCAGTACTTC. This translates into CASSARTGGGNGETQYF.

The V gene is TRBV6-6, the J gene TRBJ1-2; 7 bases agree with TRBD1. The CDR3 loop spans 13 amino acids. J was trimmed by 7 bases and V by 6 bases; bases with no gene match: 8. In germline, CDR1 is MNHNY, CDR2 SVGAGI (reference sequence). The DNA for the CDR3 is TGTGCCAGCAGGATAGGGGGCGCGGTTGGCTACACCTTC. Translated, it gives CASRIGGAVGYTF.

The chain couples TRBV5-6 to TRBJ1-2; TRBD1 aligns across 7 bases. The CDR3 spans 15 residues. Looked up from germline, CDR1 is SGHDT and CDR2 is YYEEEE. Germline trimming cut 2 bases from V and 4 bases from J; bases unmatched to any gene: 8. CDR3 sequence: CASSFRDRLIYGYTF. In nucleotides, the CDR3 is TGTGCCAGCAGCTTCCGGGACAGACTTATCTATGGCTACACCTTC.

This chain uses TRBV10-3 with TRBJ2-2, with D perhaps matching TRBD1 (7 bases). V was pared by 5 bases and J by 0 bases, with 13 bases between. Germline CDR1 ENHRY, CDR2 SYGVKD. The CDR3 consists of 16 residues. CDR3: CAISPQGGSNTGELFF. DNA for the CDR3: TGTGCCATCAGTCCCCAGGGGGGATCGAACACCGGGGAGCTGTTTTTT.